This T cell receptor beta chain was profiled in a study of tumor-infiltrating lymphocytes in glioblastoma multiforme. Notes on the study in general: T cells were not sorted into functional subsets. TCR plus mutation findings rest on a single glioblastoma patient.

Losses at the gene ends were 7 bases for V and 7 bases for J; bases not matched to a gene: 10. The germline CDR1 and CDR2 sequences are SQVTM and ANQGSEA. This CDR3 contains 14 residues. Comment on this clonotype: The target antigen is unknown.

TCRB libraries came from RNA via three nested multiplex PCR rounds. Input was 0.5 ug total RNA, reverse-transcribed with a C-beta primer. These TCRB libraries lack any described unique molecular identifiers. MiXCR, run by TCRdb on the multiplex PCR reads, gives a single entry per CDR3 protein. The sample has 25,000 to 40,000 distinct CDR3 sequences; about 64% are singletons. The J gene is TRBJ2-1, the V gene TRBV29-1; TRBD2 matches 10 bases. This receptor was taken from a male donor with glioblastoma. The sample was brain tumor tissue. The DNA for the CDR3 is TGCAGCGCAAGAGCGGGAGGGCCGGGGAATGAGCAGTTCTTC. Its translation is CSARAGGPGNEQFF.